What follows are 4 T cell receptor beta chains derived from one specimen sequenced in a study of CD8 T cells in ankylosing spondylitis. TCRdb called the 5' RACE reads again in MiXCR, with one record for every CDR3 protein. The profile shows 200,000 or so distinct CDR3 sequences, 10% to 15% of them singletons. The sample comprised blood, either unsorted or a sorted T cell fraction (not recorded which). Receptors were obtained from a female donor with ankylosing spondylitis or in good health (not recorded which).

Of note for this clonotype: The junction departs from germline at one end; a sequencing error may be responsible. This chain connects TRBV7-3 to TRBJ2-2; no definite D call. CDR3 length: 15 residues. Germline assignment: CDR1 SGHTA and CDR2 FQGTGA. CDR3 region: CAGSLTTSNTGELFF. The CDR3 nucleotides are TGTGCCGGCAGCTTAACCACCTCGAACACCGGGGAGCTGTTTTTT.

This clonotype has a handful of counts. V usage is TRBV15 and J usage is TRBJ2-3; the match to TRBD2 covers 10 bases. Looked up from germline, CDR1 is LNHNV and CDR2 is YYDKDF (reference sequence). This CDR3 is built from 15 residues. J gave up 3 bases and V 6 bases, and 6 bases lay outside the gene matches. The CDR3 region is CATRITGLATDTQYF. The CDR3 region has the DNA TGTGCCACCAGGATAACGGGACTAGCGACAGATACGCAGTATTTT.

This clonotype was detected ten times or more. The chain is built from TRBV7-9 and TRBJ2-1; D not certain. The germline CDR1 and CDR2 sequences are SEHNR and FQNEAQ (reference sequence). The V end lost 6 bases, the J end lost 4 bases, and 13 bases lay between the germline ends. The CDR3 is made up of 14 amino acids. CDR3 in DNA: TGTGCCAGCAGTCATCGTGGAGATTACAATGAGCAGTTCTTC. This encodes CASSHRGDYNEQFF.

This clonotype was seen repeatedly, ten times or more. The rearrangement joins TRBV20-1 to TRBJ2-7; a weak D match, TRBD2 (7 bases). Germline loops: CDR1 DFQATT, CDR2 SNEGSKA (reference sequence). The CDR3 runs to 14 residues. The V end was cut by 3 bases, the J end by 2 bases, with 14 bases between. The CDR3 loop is CSASAAGGPYEQYF. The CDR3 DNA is TGCAGTGCTAGTGCCGCCGGGGGGCCCTACGAGCAGTACTTC.